The 31 T cell receptor beta chains in this list originate from one sample, sequenced in a study of regulatory T cells in long-lasting Graves disease. The time point is: persistent/refractory GD, antithyroid drugs over 5 years with positive TRAb. After RNA was extracted from PBMCs, the TCR library was made from it. Through Arm-PCR of CDR3 regions and iRepertoire HTBI primers, TCR beta libraries were built. MiXCR, applied by TCRdb to the multiplex PCR reads, yields one record per CDR3 protein. The sample lists 500,000 to 700,000 distinct CDR3 sequences, about 32% occurring once. The specimen comprised peripheral blood mononuclear cells (PBMCs), sampled when the disease was refractory, from a patient treated with antithyroid drugs. These receptors originate from a female donor with Graves disease.

With regard to this clonotype: It is unclear where the CDR3 begins or ends on the DNA, so no DNA is shown, and the CDR3 is as TCRdb lists it. This chain uses TRBV27 with TRBJ1-1; TRBD1, as called in the table, went unchecked against the DNA. The CDR3 is 14 amino acids long, termini counted. Germline CDR1 and CDR2: MNHEY and SMNVEV (reference sequence). Here the CDR3 reads CASSFGAGDTEAFF.

This clonotype turned up a few times. The chain combines TRBV3-1 with TRBJ2-7; possible D gene TRBD1, 5 bases. Trimming stripped 0 bases from V and 2 bases from J, with 8 bases between. Germline lookup yields CDR1 LGHDT and CDR2 YNNKEL (reference sequence). The CDR3 is 14 residues long. The DNA of the CDR3 is TGTGCCAGCAGCCAAGAGCAGGGCCCCTACGAGCAGTACTTC. As protein: CASSQEQGPYEQYF.

The rearrangement uses TRBV29-1 and TRBJ1-3; maybe TRBD1 (5 bases). CDR3 length equals 13 residues. The V gene's germline CDR1 is SQVTM and CDR2 ANQGSEA. The CDR3 DNA follows: TGCAGTGCCACAGGCAGATCTGGAAACACCATATATTTT. Amino acid sequence: CSATGRSGNTIYF. Variable domain in full (rest from reference TRBV29-1 and TRBJ1-3): SAVISQKPSRDICQRGTSLTIQCQVDSQVTMMFWYRQQPGQSLTLIATANQGSEATYESGFVIDKFPISRPNLTFSTLTVSNMSPEDSSIYLCSATGRSGNTIYFGEGSWLTVV.

This chain joins TRBV11-2 and TRBJ1-2; D is unclear. This CDR3 region has 14 residues. Trimming shortened V by 1 base and J by 4 bases, and 10 bases separated the two germline ends. The germline gives CDR1 SGHAT, CDR2 FQNNGV. The CDR3 loop is CASSLAARAYGYTF. The CDR3 bases are TGTGCCAGCAGCTTAGCGGCACGGGCCTATGGCTACACCTTC. Full variable domain (rest looked up from reference TRBV11-2 and TRBJ1-2): EAGVAQSPRYKIIEKRQSVAFWCNPISGHATLYWYQQILGQGPKLLIQFQNNGVVDDSQLPKDRFSAERLKGVDSTLKIQPAKLEDSAVYLCASSLAARAYGYTFGSGTRLTVV.

The chain has TRBV20-1 and TRBJ2-1; D ambiguous. Germline CDR1 DFQATT, CDR2 SNEGSKA (reference sequence). Trimming stripped 6 bases from V and 3 bases from J, with 15 bases between. The CDR3 contains 14 residues. The CDR3 sequence: CSAPIMGRYNEQFF. The CDR3 region has the DNA TGCAGTGCCCCAATCATGGGCCGCTACAATGAGCAGTTCTTC.

This clonotype was seen repeatedly, ten times or more. The chain uses TRBV20-1 and TRBJ2-7; TRBD2 matches 11 bases. The CDR3 covers 14 residues. The trim removed 7 bases at V and 3 bases at J, leaving 8 bases unmatched. Germline CDR1 is DFQATT and CDR2 is SNEGSKA (reference sequence). The CDR3 protein is CSGSGTSGFYEQYF. In nucleotides, the CDR3 is TGCAGTGGTTCTGGGACTAGCGGATTCTACGAGCAGTACTTC.

The chain is built from TRBV12-3 or TRBV12-4 and TRBJ2-3; 7 positions match TRBD2. The ends lost 3 bases at V and 1 base at J; junction bases unmatched: 4. There are 15 residues in the CDR3. This CDR3 reads CASSFSAGGTDTQYF. The DNA of the CDR3 is TGTGCCAGCAGTTTTTCGGCGGGGGGCACAGATACGCAGTATTTT.

This clonotype was counted a few times. The genes are TRBV6-2 or TRBV6-3 and TRBJ1-3, with D maybe TRBD1 (5 bases). The CDR3 has 14 amino acids. The germline V and J ends were trimmed by 5 bases and 4 bases, with 12 bases remaining between them. CDR1 and CDR2 from the germline V gene are MNHEY and SVGEGT. CDR3 residues: CASSEWAGGNTIYF. The DNA for the CDR3 is TGTGCCAGCAGTGAATGGGCAGGGGGAAACACCATATATTTT.

This clonotype was seen more than once but under ten times. The chain employs TRBV20-1 and TRBJ2-7; D perhaps matches TRBD2 (6 bases). This CDR3 has 13 amino acids. CDR1 and CDR2 (germline): DFQATT, SNEGSKA (reference sequence). The CDR3 DNA sequence: TGCAGCGCCCTCCTCGGAGGGGCCCGCGAGCAGTACTTC. Translation: CSALLGGAREQYF.

This sequence joins TRBV20-1 and TRBJ1-2; TRBD1 agrees at 12 bases. The junction had 8 bases not matched to a gene; V was cut back by 5 bases and J by 4 bases. The CDR3 spans 15 residues. The germline CDR1 and CDR2 sequences are DFQATT and SNEGSKA (reference sequence). CDR3 sequence (DNA): TGCAGTGCTGCGTTTGGGACAGGGGGCACCTATGGCTACACCTTC. Its translation is CSAAFGTGGTYGYTF.

Comments on this clonotype: A much larger clone differs from this one at a single base, so this may be a read error. V and J are TRBV12-5 and TRBJ2-2, with a possible D match to TRBD2 (6 bases). Per germline, CDR1 LGHNT and CDR2 FRNRAP. CDR3 size: 13 residues. The CDR3 protein is CASAAELTGGLFF. CDR3 nucleotide sequence: TGTGCTAGTGCCGCCGAGCTCACCGGGGGGCTGTTTTTT.

This chain links TRBV20-1 with TRBJ2-2, with 7 nucleotides matching TRBD2. With 3 bases clipped from V and 8 bases from J, the junction kept 9 bases outside the gene matches. The CDR3 is 14 amino acids. Germline values: CDR1 DFQATT, CDR2 SNEGSKA (reference sequence). The chain's CDR3 is CSASSAGEWGELFF. The CDR3 nucleotides are TGCAGTGCTAGTAGTGCGGGAGAGTGGGGGGAGCTGTTTTTT.

This sequence joins TRBV5-1 and TRBJ1-3; the D is unclear. Trimming shortened V by 0 bases and J by 0 bases, and 7 bases separated the two germline ends. This CDR3 is built from 15 residues. The V gene's germline CDR1 is SGHRS and CDR2 YFSETQ. The CDR3 DNA reads TGCGCCAGCAGCTTGGGAGATACCTCTGGAAACACCATATATTTT. Amino acids: CASSLGDTSGNTIYF.

This clonotype occurred a few times. The chain recombines TRBV12-3 or TRBV12-4 with TRBJ2-7; maybe TRBD1 (6 bases). The CDR3 runs 12 residues. V lost 7 bases and J lost 7, with 14 bases in between. The CDR3 bases are TGTGCCAGCAATATGGGGGCGGGTGAGCAGTACTTC. Its translation: CASNMGAGEQYF.

A remark on this clonotype: A much larger clone lies one base from this, so it may be a read error. This sequence joins TRBV28 and TRBJ1-2; D is perhaps TRBD1 (6 bases). V shed 2 bases and J shed 7 bases, with 11 bases lying between them. The CDR3 has 13 amino acids. The germline V gene has CDR1 MDHEN and CDR2 SYDVKM. CDR3 bases: TGTGCCAGCAGTTTAGTACAGGGAGTTGGCTACACCTTC. Protein sequence: CASSLVQGVGYTF.

This clonotype showed up many times. The rearrangement uses TRBV2 and TRBJ1-1; D gene ambiguous. Trimming removed 4 bases from V and 1 base from J, with 7 bases in between. CDR3 size: 13 residues. Germline CDR1 reads SNHLY; CDR2 reads FYNNEI. CDR3: CASSAWGNTEAFF. The CDR3 coding sequence is TGTGCCAGCAGTGCCTGGGGGAACACTGAAGCTTTCTTT.

This clonotype was counted ten times or more. V and J are TRBV28 and TRBJ1-2; 8 nucleotides match TRBD1. Germline CDR1 reads MDHEN; CDR2 reads SYDVKM. This CDR3 has 15 amino acids. The V segment lost 3 bases and the J segment 5 bases; nucleotides outside the gene matches: 8. The CDR3 loop reads CASSLQGAAGYGYTF. The CDR3 nucleotides read TGTGCCAGCAGTTTGCAGGGGGCAGCGGGGTATGGCTACACCTTC.

With regard to this clonotype: A much larger clonotype is one base distant, so this may be a read error. The rearrangement links TRBV6-5 to TRBJ1-2, with D maybe TRBD1 (5 bases). Germline loops: CDR1 MNHEY, CDR2 SVGAGI. Deletions cut 6 bases from V and 2 bases from J, with 13 bases between. CDR3 length equals 14 residues. CDR3 bases: TGTGCCAGCAGCTACCCCCGGGACAACTATGGCTACACCTTC. It specifies CASSYPRDNYGYTF.

This clonotype has ten or more counts. The chain combines TRBV10-3 with TRBJ1-2; weak D call: TRBD1 (5 bases). This CDR3 is 13 amino acids long. Germline V gene data show CDR1 as ENHRY and CDR2 as SYGVKD. Deletions cut 8 bases from V and 3 bases from J, with 13 bases between. DNA of the CDR3: TGTGCCATCCTTGATTGGGGGGACTATGGCTACACCTTC. Translated, it gives CAILDWGDYGYTF.

V is TRBV28 and J is TRBJ2-7; D is possibly TRBD1 (5 bases). Trimming left V 7 bases short and J 5 bases short, with 18 bases between. This CDR3 spans 14 amino acids. Germline CDR1 reads MDHEN; CDR2 reads SYDVKM. The CDR3, as DNA: TGTGCCAGCACCCCTGGCCAGGGTTGGGACGAGCAGTACTTC. This sequence encodes CASTPGQGWDEQYF.

The V gene is TRBV27, the J gene TRBJ2-3; 12 bases fit TRBD2. This CDR3 has 17 amino acids. Trimming cost V 5 bases and J 3 bases; bases outside gene matches: 9. CDR1 MNHEY and CDR2 SMNVEV come from the germline V gene (reference sequence). The CDR3 loop reads CASSTVGTSGYTDTQYF. In DNA form, the CDR3 reads TGTGCCAGCAGTACCGTGGGGACTAGCGGGTATACAGATACGCAGTATTTT.

The table lists this clonotype with many counts. This chain connects TRBV12-3 or TRBV12-4 to TRBJ1-1; D gene uncertain. V shed 0 bases and J shed 7 bases, with 12 bases lying between them. This CDR3 spans 14 amino acids. CDR3 amino acids: CASSLAGNVFEAFF. The CDR3 DNA is TGTGCCAGCAGTTTAGCAGGGAACGTATTTGAAGCTTTCTTT.

The J gene is TRBJ2-7, the V gene TRBV28, with 12 bases aligning to TRBD2. Germline CDR1 and CDR2: MDHEN and SYDVKM. CDR3 size: 18 residues. The J segment lost 0 bases and the V segment lost 2 bases, leaving 8 bases of the junction unmatched. The CDR3 is CASSLLAGGIIPSYEQYF. DNA for the CDR3: TGTGCCAGCAGTTTACTAGCGGGAGGGATAATCCCCTCCTACGAGCAGTACTTC.

This clonotype was counted at least ten times. The chain combines TRBV28 with TRBJ1-1; the D is unclear. Germline values: CDR1 MDHEN, CDR2 SYDVKM. The CDR3 extends over 15 amino acids. Between the trimmed V and J ends, which lost 6 bases and 0 bases, there was a span of 14 bases. The CDR3: CASSPSAELNTEAFF. CDR3 nucleotides: TGTGCCAGCAGCCCGTCAGCGGAGTTGAACACTGAAGCTTTCTTT.

The chain carries TRBV12-3 or TRBV12-4 and TRBJ2-7; 7 bases align to TRBD2. CDR3 size: 16 residues. V dropped 4 bases and J dropped 6; count of bases not matched to a gene: 15. The CDR3 DNA follows: TGTGCCAGCAGTTGGCAAGCGGGAAACCGCCGCGGCGAGCAGTACTTC. It encodes CASSWQAGNRRGEQYF.

The chain employs TRBV30 and TRBJ2-7; D perhaps matches TRBD1 (5 bases). The CDR3 length is 12 residues. Trimming cost V 3 bases and J 2 bases, with 8 bases left between them. From germline, CDR1 is GTSNPN and CDR2 SVGIG (reference sequence). DNA for the CDR3: TGTGCCTGGAGACAGGCACCCTACGAGCAGTACTTC. Protein sequence: CAWRQAPYEQYF.

This chain links TRBV28 with TRBJ1-2; D remains ambiguous. Germline V gene data show CDR1 as MDHEN and CDR2 as SYDVKM. V was shortened by 2 bases and J by 2 bases, with 9 bases between the two germline ends. CDR3 length: 14 residues. In nucleotides, the CDR3 is TGTGCCAGCAGTTTAGTTAGCAGCAACTATGGCTACACCTTC. As protein: CASSLVSSNYGYTF.

This clonotype was seen more than once but under ten times. The rearrangement links TRBV2 to TRBJ1-6, with D uncertain. Germline assignment: CDR1 SNHLY and CDR2 FYNNEI. V was pared by 6 bases and J by 7 bases, with 13 bases between. This CDR3 spans 14 amino acids. The CDR3 protein is CASRGAGRNSPLHF. The DNA of the CDR3 is TGTGCCAGCAGGGGAGCGGGGAGGAATTCACCCCTCCACTTT.

The chain couples TRBV27 to TRBJ2-7; no definite D call. The germline V gene has CDR1 MNHEY and CDR2 SMNVEV (reference sequence). Trimming stripped 9 bases from V and 7 bases from J, with 22 bases between. There are 14 residues in the CDR3. The CDR3 sequence is CASSPSYSAREQYF. DNA for the CDR3: TGTGCCAGTTCCCCAAGCTATAGTGCAAGGGAGCAGTACTTC.

J is TRBJ2-3 and V is TRBV4-2; perhaps TRBD1 as D (5 bases). This CDR3 has 14 residues. V was clipped by 1 base and J by 6 bases, with 11 bases between them. Per the germline V gene, CDR1 is LGHNA and CDR2 is YNFKEQ. The CDR3, as DNA: TGTGCCAGCAGCCAAGCCTACAACAGGGATACGCAGTATTTT. It encodes CASSQAYNRDTQYF.

This clonotype was seen a few times. The chain carries TRBV3-1 and TRBJ1-2; D not certain. Germline assignment: CDR1 LGHDT and CDR2 YNNKEL (reference sequence). Trimming shortened V by 7 bases and J by 4 bases, and 16 bases separated the two germline ends. The CDR3 totals 14 residues. DNA for the CDR3: TGTGCCAGCACCCATTCGGCCGGACCCTATGGCTACACCTTC. The encoded protein is CASTHSAGPYGYTF.